This TCR beta chain was recorded in a study of cytomegalovirus exposure and HLA in healthy donors. PCR primers comprised 60 Vbeta and 13 Jbeta primers. Clones were read by immunoSEQ multiplex PCR, and TCRdb kept only the in-frame ones, dropping some. The sample lists 150,000 or so clones, approximately 80% occurring once. This clone was observed a single time. Its target is not known. Study observations and caveats: Specificity of a few CMV-associated chains for CMV antigens was verified in vitro. Immune exposure was documented only through CMV serostatus.

The CDR3 spans 14 residues. Germline assignment: CDR1 SGHTA and CDR2 FQGNSA. The V and J ends lost 5 bases and 6 bases, in that order; junction bases with no gene match: 5. Material: PBMCs. J is TRBJ1-5 and V is TRBV7-2; 9 bases agree with TRBD1. This receptor was obtained from a man aged 30-40 years in good health and CMV-seropositive. The CDR3 nucleotides are TGTGCCAGCAGCACTGGACAGGGGAGTCAGCCCCAGCATTTT. Its protein product is CASSTGQGSQPQHF.